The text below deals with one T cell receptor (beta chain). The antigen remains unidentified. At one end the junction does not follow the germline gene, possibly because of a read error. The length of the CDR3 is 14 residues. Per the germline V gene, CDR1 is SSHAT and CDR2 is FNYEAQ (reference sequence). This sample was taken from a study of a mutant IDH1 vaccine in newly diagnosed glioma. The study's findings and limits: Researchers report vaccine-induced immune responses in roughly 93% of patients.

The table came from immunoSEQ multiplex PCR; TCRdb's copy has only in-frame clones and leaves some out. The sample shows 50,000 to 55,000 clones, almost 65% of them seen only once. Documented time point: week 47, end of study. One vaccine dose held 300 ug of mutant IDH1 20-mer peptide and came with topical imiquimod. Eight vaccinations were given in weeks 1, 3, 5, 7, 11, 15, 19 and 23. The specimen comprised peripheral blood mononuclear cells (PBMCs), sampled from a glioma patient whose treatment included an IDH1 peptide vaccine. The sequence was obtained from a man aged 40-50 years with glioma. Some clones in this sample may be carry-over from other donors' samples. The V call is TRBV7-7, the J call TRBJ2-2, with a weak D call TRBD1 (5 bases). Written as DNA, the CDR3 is TGTGCTAGCAGCTTTGACAGAAACACCGGGGAGCTGTTTTTT. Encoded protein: CASSFDRNTGELFF.